One sample yielded the 28 T cell receptor beta chains listed below, sequenced in a study of identical twins. TCRdb itself ran the 5' RACE reads through MiXCR, one entry per CDR3 protein. The table shows under 350,000 distinct CDR3 sequences, with 9.5% occurring only once. This sample also appeared in a second study, on yellow fever vaccine responses in identical twins.

The sequenced sample consisted of CD8+ T cells sorted from blood. These receptors came from a woman aged 18 to 35 in good health.

The chain joins TRBV29-1 to TRBJ2-1, with TRBD2 identical over 10 bases. There are 17 residues in the CDR3. Trimming took 1 base from V and 5 from J; bases not matched to a gene: 11. Germline V CDR1 and CDR2: SQVTM, ANQGSEA. In DNA, the CDR3 is TGCAGCGTTGAAGGAGACATGGGACTAGCGATTGACAATGAGCAGTTCTTC. Translation gives CSVEGDMGLAIDNEQFF.

This clonotype was seen repeatedly, ten times or more. The V gene is TRBV4-1, the J gene TRBJ2-7; 12 bases fit TRBD2. V shed 4 bases, J shed 2 bases, and the junction held 9 bases outside the gene matches. Germline V lookup: CDR1 MGHRA, CDR2 YSYEKL. CDR3 size: 17 residues. The CDR3 sequence is CASSPHGTSGGTYEQYF. In DNA, the CDR3 is TGCGCCAGCAGCCCCCACGGTACTAGCGGGGGGACCTACGAGCAGTACTTC.

The chain joins TRBV20-1 to TRBJ2-1, with 7 bases that match TRBD2. V trimming: 2 bases; J trimming: 4 bases; junction bases outside the gene matches: 11. Germline CDR1 DFQATT, CDR2 SNEGSKA (reference sequence). The CDR3 length is 16 residues. CDR3 in DNA: TGCAGTGCTAGACCTTCACGCGGGAGATCTTACAATGAGCAGTTCTTC. It specifies CSARPSRGRSYNEQFF.

This clonotype was seen repeatedly, ten times or more. The chain is built from TRBV12-3 or TRBV12-4 and TRBJ2-1; unclear D gene. V dropped 2 bases and J dropped 8 bases, with 10 bases sitting between them. This CDR3 has 13 residues. The CDR3 DNA sequence: TGTGCCAGCAGTTTAAGCCCCATAGATGAGCAGTTCTTC. It is translated as CASSLSPIDEQFF.

The chain combines TRBV2 with TRBJ2-7; possibly TRBD1 for D (6 bases). The CDR3 runs 15 residues. Per the germline V gene, CDR1 is SNHLY and CDR2 is FYNNEI. V was cut by 0 bases and J by 2 bases, with 11 bases left in between. The CDR3 loop reads CASSEATGPPYEQYF. CDR3 coding DNA: TGTGCCAGCAGTGAAGCAACAGGGCCACCCTACGAGCAGTACTTC.

This clonotype was counted many times. The chain couples TRBV5-6 to TRBJ2-7; D is possibly TRBD1 (7 bases). Trimming pared 4 bases from V and 0 bases from J, leaving 14 bases between. The CDR3 has 15 amino acids. Germline loops: CDR1 SGHDT, CDR2 YYEEEE. The CDR3 coding sequence is TGTGCCAGCAGCCCGCGGGACAGCGCCTCCTACGAGCAGTACTTC. It translates to CASSPRDSASYEQYF. Full variable domain (remainder filled in from reference TRBV5-6 and TRBJ2-7): DAGVTQSPTHLIKTRGQQVTLRCSPKSGHDTVSWYQQALGQGPQFIFQYYEEEERQRGNFPDRFSGHQFPNYSSELNVNALLLGDSALYLCASSPRDSASYEQYFGPGTRLTVT.

This clonotype occurred many times. V usage is TRBV5-1 and J usage is TRBJ1-1, with a tentative D call TRBD1 (6 bases). CDR1 is SGHRS and CDR2 is YFSETQ in the germline V gene. This CDR3 is 14 amino acids long. V dropped 2 bases and J dropped 2 bases, with 10 bases sitting between them. The chain's CDR3 is CASSFRQANTEAFF. In nucleotides, the CDR3 is TGCGCCAGCAGCTTCCGACAGGCTAACACTGAAGCTTTCTTT.

This clonotype showed up just once. The V call is TRBV29-1, the J call TRBJ1-1; TRBD1 agrees at 10 bases. Germline lookup yields CDR1 SQVTM and CDR2 ANQGSEA. The V gene end was trimmed by 6 bases and the J gene end by 3 bases; junction bases not matched to a gene: 7. The CDR3 sequence is 14 residues long. Here the CDR3 reads CSVDRQGADTEAFF. CDR3 nucleotides: TGCAGCGTCGACCGACAGGGGGCGGACACTGAAGCTTTCTTT.

This clonotype was seen repeatedly, ten times or more. The chain has TRBV6-1 and TRBJ1-2, with 8 bases matching TRBD1. The V gene's germline CDR1 is MNHNS and CDR2 SASEGT. The CDR3 runs to 14 residues. Unmatched junction bases numbered 5, after V lost 8 bases and J lost 0 bases. This chain's CDR3 is CASSTGDANYGYTF. The CDR3 nucleotides read TGTGCCAGCTCGACAGGGGATGCTAACTATGGCTACACCTTC.

This clonotype was found many times. V usage is TRBV7-8 and J usage is TRBJ2-2; D may be TRBD2 (7 bases). The germline V gene encodes CDR1 SGHVS and CDR2 FQNEAQ. CDR3 length: 17 residues. The V gene lost 5 bases and the J gene lost 3 bases, with 19 bases spanning the gap. The CDR3 region has the DNA TGTGCCAGCAGCCTGGGGGTTGGGGGGGCCTACACCGGGGAGCTGTTTTTT. Its protein product is CASSLGVGGAYTGELFF.

The chain joins TRBV4-1 to TRBJ1-5; no clear D. Germline V gene sequence: CDR1 MGHRA, CDR2 YSYEKL. The CDR3 consists of 15 residues. With 0 bases removed from V and 4 bases from J, the gap between germline ends came to 10 bases. The CDR3: CASSQDLALNQPQHF. The CDR3 nucleotides read TGCGCCAGCAGCCAAGATTTGGCACTGAATCAGCCCCAGCATTTT.

This clonotype was seen more than once but under ten times. The chain uses TRBV2 and TRBJ1-1; no clear D. The germline V gene has CDR1 SNHLY and CDR2 FYNNEI. This CDR3 has 10 residues. V dropped 3 bases and J dropped 7 bases, with 3 bases sitting between them. The CDR3 DNA reads TGTGCCAGCAGTGACCATGAAGCTTTCTTT. Translated: CASSDHEAFF.

The chain recombines TRBV12-3 or TRBV12-4 with TRBJ1-2, with D uncertain. Trimming left V 1 base short and J 8 bases short, with 14 bases between. The CDR3 spans 14 residues. This chain's CDR3 is CASSLGGNPGGYTF. The CDR3 DNA sequence: TGTGCCAGCAGTTTAGGAGGAAATCCTGGGGGCTACACCTTC.

In DNA, the CDR3 is TGTGCCAGCCTTGGACAGGGAGGGAACTATGGCTACACCTTC. Its translation: CASLGQGGNYGYTF. This chain connects TRBV25-1 to TRBJ1-2; 8 bases agree with TRBD1. Looked up from germline, CDR1 is MGHDK and CDR2 is SYGVNS. V shed 8 bases, J shed 2 bases, and the junction held 7 bases outside the gene matches. CDR3 size: 14 residues.

The V gene is TRBV7-2, the J gene TRBJ2-1; 10 bases line up with TRBD2. The CDR3 length is 15 residues. V shed 0 bases and J 8 bases; nucleotides not matched to a gene: 4. The V gene's germline CDR1 is SGHTA and CDR2 FQGNSA. The CDR3 sequence is CASSLAWLAGDEQFF. The CDR3 DNA is TGTGCCAGCAGCTTAGCGTGGCTAGCGGGGGATGAGCAGTTCTTC.

The V and J genes are TRBV4-1 and TRBJ2-7; D is unresolved. Per germline, CDR1 MGHRA and CDR2 YSYEKL. Trimming shortened V by 0 bases and J by 3 bases, and 12 bases separated the two germline ends. The CDR3 consists of 15 residues. The CDR3 sequence: CASSQDRQGNYEQYF. The CDR3 nucleotides are TGCGCCAGCAGCCAAGATCGACAAGGGAACTACGAGCAGTACTTC.

This sequence joins TRBV7-8 and TRBJ2-3; D ambiguous. The CDR3 covers 18 residues. V was shortened by 2 bases and J by 1 base, with 19 bases between the two germline ends. CDR1 and CDR2 (germline): SGHVS, FQNEAQ. The CDR3: CASSLSYPDIDGTDTQYF. DNA of the CDR3: TGTGCCAGCAGCTTAAGCTACCCGGATATCGACGGCACAGATACGCAGTATTTT.

Note on this clonotype: An end of the junction differs from the germline gene, which may be a read error. This chain uses TRBV7-7 with TRBJ2-1; no firm D call. The CDR3 is 13 residues long. CDR1 is SSHAT and CDR2 is FNYEAQ in the germline V gene (reference sequence). CDR3 nucleotides: TGTGCTAGCAGCCAGGACCCGAACAATGAGCAGTTCTTC. It yields the protein CASSQDPNNEQFF.

Here the CDR3 reads CASSLDMGLENSPLHF. CDR3 in DNA: TGTGCCAGCAGCTTAGACATGGGGCTTGAGAATTCACCCCTCCACTTT. This chain uses TRBV11-3 with TRBJ1-6, with a weak D call TRBD1 (5 bases). V was shortened by 0 bases and J by 7 bases, with 13 bases between the two germline ends. The CDR3 extends over 16 amino acids. Per the germline V gene, CDR1 is SGHNT and CDR2 is YENEEA. Filled out from reference TRBV11-3 and TRBJ1-6, the complete variable domain reads EAGVVQSPRYKIIEKKQPVAFWCNPISGHNTLYWYLQNLGQGPELLIRYENEEAVDDSQLPKDRFSAERLKGVDSTLKIQPAELGDSAVYLCASSLDMGLENSPLHFGNGTRLTVT.

The sample holds a few counts of this clonotype. The rearrangement uses TRBV6-4 and TRBJ2-3, with 7 nucleotides matching TRBD1. Unmatched junction bases numbered 3, after V lost 3 bases and J lost 3 bases. This CDR3 has 14 amino acids. CDR1 MRHNA and CDR2 SNTAGT come from the germline V gene. In nucleotides, the CDR3 is TGTGCCAGCAGTGAAGGACAGGAAACAGATACGCAGTATTTT. Protein sequence: CASSEGQETDTQYF.

This clonotype was found many times. This sequence joins TRBV12-5 and TRBJ2-1, with D possibly TRBD2 on 6 matching bases. V was pared by 7 bases and J by 4 bases, with 23 bases between. CDR1 is LGHNT, CDR2 FRNRAP, per germline. The CDR3 consists of 17 residues. Here the CDR3 DNA reads TGTGCTAGTGCCCCTCCCCAGCAGGGACTTACGTACAATGAGCAGTTCTTC. This codes for CASAPPQQGLTYNEQFF. The full variable domain, in which reference TRBV12-5 and TRBJ2-1 provide the parts outside the CDR3, is DARVTQTPRHKVTEMGQEVTMRCQPILGHNTVFWYRQTMMQGLELLAYFRNRAPLDDSGMPKDRFSAEMPDATLATLKIQPSEPRDSAVYFCASAPPQQGLTYNEQFFGPGTRLTVL.

This clonotype was observed a few times. The rearrangement uses TRBV6-2 or TRBV6-3 and TRBJ2-7; D ambiguous. The CDR3 sequence is 13 residues long. Germline V gives CDR1 MNHEY, CDR2 SVGEGT. Trimming removed 2 bases at V and 4 bases at J, with 9 bases between. For the CDR3, the DNA is TGTGCCAGCAGTTACGAGCTTATATACGAGCAGTACTTC. The encoded protein is CASSYELIYEQYF.

The chain links TRBV4-3 to TRBJ2-1; 9 bases fit TRBD2. This CDR3 region has 16 residues. With 4 bases clipped from V and 3 bases from J, the junction kept 7 bases outside the gene matches. The germline V gene encodes CDR1 LGHNA and CDR2 YSLEER. CDR3 amino acids: CASSLRAGGDYNEQFF. CDR3 in DNA: TGCGCCAGCAGCCTTAGAGCGGGAGGCGACTACAATGAGCAGTTCTTC.

This clonotype was picked up many times. CDR3 nucleotide sequence: TGCAGCGTTGGGACAGGGTTGATGTTTAGCACAGATACGCAGTATTTT. Protein: CSVGTGLMFSTDTQYF. The rearrangement uses TRBV29-1 and TRBJ2-3, with 8 positions matching TRBD1. The ends lost 4 bases at V and 0 bases at J; junction bases unmatched: 9. Germline CDR1 and CDR2: SQVTM and ANQGSEA. This CDR3 has 16 amino acids.

In this sample, this clonotype turned up many times. The J gene is TRBJ2-1, the V gene TRBV4-3, with D tentatively TRBD1 or TRBD2 (5 bases each). The CDR3 is 16 residues long. The ends were cut back, 4 bases at V and 3 bases at J, with 16 bases in the middle. Germline V lookup: CDR1 LGHNA, CDR2 YSLEER. CDR3 sequence reads: CASSPVAGANYNEQFF. Written as DNA, the CDR3 is TGCGCCAGCAGCCCTGTAGCCGGGGCCAACTACAATGAGCAGTTCTTC.

The table lists this clonotype with a few counts. The chain joins TRBV7-9 to TRBJ2-7, with D possibly TRBD2 on 6 matching bases. Trimming pared 3 bases from V and 0 bases from J, leaving 12 bases between. Per the germline V gene, CDR1 is SEHNR and CDR2 is FQNEAQ (reference sequence). The CDR3 totals 15 residues. CDR3 protein: CASSFTSSGSYEQYF. The CDR3 DNA is TGTGCCAGCAGCTTTACTAGTAGCGGCTCCTACGAGCAGTACTTC.

This clonotype was recorded at least ten times. Germline and junction disagree at one end, which may indicate a read error. This chain links TRBV7-9 with TRBJ1-1; no clear D. Germline assignment: CDR1 SEHNR and CDR2 FQNEAQ (reference sequence). This CDR3 contains 12 residues. CDR3 DNA sequence: TGCGCCAGCAGCTTGGCGGGGACTGAAGCTTTCTTT. It translates to CASSLAGTEAFF.

The V gene is TRBV2, the J gene TRBJ2-3, with 7 bases matching TRBD1. The CDR3 extends over 13 amino acids. Germline assignment: CDR1 SNHLY and CDR2 FYNNEI. Losses at the gene ends were 2 bases for V and 6 bases for J; bases not matched to a gene: 2. The CDR3 coding sequence is TGTGCCAGCAGTGAAACGACAGGGGATACGCAGTATTTT. It yields the protein CASSETTGDTQYF. The whole variable domain, filled in from reference TRBV2 and TRBJ2-3, reads EPEVTQTPSHQVTQMGQEVILRCVPISNHLYFYWYRQILGQKVEFLVSFYNNEISEKSEIFDDQFSVERPDGSNFTLKIRSTKLEDSAMYFCASSETTGDTQYFGPGTRLTVL.